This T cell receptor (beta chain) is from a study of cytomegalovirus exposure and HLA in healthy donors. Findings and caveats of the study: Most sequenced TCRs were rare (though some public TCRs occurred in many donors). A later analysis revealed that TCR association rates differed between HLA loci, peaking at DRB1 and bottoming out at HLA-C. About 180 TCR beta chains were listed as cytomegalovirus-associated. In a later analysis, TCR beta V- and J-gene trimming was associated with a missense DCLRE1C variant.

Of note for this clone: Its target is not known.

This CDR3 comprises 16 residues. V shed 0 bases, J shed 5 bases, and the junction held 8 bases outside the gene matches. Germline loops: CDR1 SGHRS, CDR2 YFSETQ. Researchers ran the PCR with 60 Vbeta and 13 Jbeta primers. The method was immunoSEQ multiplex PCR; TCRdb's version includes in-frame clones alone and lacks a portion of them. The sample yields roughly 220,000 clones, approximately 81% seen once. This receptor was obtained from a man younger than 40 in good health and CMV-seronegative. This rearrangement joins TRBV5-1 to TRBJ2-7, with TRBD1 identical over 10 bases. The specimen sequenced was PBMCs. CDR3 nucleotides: TGCGCCAGCAGCTTGGGGTGGGGACAGGGGTCCCACGAGCAGTACTTC. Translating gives CASSLGWGQGSHEQYF. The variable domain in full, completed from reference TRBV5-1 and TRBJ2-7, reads KAGVTQTPRYLIKTRGQQVTLSCSPISGHRSVSWYQQTPGQGLQFLFEYFSETQRNKGNFPGRFSGRQFSNSRSEMNVSTLELGDSALYLCASSLGWGQGSHEQYFGPGTRLTVT.